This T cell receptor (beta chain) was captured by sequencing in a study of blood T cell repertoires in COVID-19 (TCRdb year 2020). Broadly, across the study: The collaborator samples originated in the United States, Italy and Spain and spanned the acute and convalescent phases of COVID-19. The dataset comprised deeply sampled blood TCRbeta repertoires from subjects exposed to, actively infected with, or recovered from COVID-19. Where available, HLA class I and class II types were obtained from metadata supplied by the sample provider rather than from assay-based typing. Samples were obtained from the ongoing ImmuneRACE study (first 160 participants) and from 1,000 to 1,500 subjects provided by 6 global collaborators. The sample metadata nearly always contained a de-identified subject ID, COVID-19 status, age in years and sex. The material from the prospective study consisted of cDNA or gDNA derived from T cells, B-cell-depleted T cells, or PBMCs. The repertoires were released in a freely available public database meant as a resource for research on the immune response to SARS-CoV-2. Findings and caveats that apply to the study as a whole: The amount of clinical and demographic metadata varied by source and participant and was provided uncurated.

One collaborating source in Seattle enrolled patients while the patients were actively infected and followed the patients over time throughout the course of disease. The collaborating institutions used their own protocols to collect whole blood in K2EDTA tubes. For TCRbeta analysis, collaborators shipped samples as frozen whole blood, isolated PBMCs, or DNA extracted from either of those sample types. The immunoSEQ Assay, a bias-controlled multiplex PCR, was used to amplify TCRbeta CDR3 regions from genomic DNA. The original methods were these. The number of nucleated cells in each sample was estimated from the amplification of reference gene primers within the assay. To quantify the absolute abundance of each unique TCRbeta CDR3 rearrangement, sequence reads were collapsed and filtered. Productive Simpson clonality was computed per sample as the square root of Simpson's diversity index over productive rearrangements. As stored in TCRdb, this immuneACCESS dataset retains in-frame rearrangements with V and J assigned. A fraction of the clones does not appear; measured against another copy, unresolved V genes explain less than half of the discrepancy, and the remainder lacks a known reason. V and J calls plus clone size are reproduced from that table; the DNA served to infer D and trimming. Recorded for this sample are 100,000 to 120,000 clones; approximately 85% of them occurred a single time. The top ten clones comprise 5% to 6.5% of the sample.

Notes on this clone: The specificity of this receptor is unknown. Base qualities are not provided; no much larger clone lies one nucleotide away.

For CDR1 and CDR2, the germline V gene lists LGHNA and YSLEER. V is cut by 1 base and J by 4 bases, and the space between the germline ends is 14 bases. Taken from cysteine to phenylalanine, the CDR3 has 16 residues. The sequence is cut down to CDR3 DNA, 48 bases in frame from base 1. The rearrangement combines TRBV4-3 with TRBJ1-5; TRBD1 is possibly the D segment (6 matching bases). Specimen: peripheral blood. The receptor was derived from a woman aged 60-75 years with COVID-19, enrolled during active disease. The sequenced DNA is TGCGCCAGCAGCCAAGTCGCCGGCAGGGGTAATCAGCCCCAGCATTTT. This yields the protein CASSQVAGRGNQPQHF.